One sample yielded the 28 T cell receptor beta chains listed below, sequenced in a study of OX40 agonist ivuxolimab in advanced cancers. Data came from immunoSEQ multiplex PCR; TCRdb stores just in-frame clones and leaves some out. The sample contains 65,000 to 70,000 clones, 90% to 95% of which appear only once. The sample consisted of CD4+ or CD8+ T cells sorted from blood, taken in a trial of the OX40 agonist ivuxolimab. All receptors come from an adult with an advanced solid tumor such as melanoma, head and neck, liver or kidney cancer.

In its sample, this clone was seen once. V and J are TRBV18 and TRBJ1-5; possibly TRBD1 for D (6 bases). The germline gives CDR1 KGHSH, CDR2 LQKENI. The V end was cut by 6 bases, the J end by 9 bases, with 24 bases between. The CDR3 runs 16 residues. CDR3 bases: TGTGCCAGCTCTAAAACCCGGGAGGGGGTCCTTAGGCCCCAGCATTTT. As protein: CASSKTREGVLRPQHF.

The genes are TRBV28 and TRBJ2-4; D is uncertain. The CDR3 is made up of 15 amino acids. Germline V gene sequence: CDR1 MDHEN, CDR2 SYDVKM. V was shortened by 8 bases and J by 0 bases, with 14 bases between the two germline ends. The CDR3 protein is CASGNNALAKNIQYF. CDR3 coding DNA: TGTGCCAGCGGGAATAACGCACTAGCCAAAAACATTCAGTACTTC.

This chain uses TRBV19 with TRBJ1-5; 11 bases align to TRBD1. J was trimmed by 3 bases and V by 1 base; bases with no gene match: 5. The CDR3 loop spans 17 amino acids. CDR1 is LNHDA, CDR2 SQIVND, per germline (reference sequence). CDR3 nucleotides: TGTGCCAGTAGTATAGGAGGACAGGGGGCCTTCAATCAGCCCCAGCATTTT. The encoded protein is CASSIGGQGAFNQPQHF.

The rearrangement links TRBV18 to TRBJ2-1; D is unresolved. V lost 2 bases and J lost 1, with 9 bases in between. This CDR3 contains 15 residues. Germline V CDR1 and CDR2: KGHSH, LQKENI. Written as DNA, the CDR3 is TGTGCCAGCTCACCAGTGATCAGTTCCTACAATGAGCAGTTCTTC. This sequence encodes CASSPVISSYNEQFF.

V usage is TRBV19 and J usage is TRBJ2-7; no clear D gene. Germline loops: CDR1 LNHDA, CDR2 SQIVND (reference sequence). This CDR3 comprises 14 residues. Trimming pared 5 bases from V and 6 bases from J, leaving 17 bases between. Here the CDR3 DNA reads TGTGCCAGTAGTGCGAGCGAAAGGGCCTCCGAGCAGTACTTC. Protein product: CASSASERASEQYF.

The chain carries TRBV2 and TRBJ2-1; D could derive from TRBD1 or TRBD2 (5 bases each). This CDR3 comprises 14 residues. The V and J ends lost 5 bases and 1 base respectively, with 9 bases between them. Germline-derived CDR1 and CDR2 are SNHLY and FYNNEI. CDR3 bases: TGTGCCAGCAGTAGGGGAGAGTCCTACAATGAGCAGTTCTTC. Amino acids: CASSRGESYNEQFF.

The genes are TRBV7-8 and TRBJ2-3; TRBD2 matches at 14 bases. This CDR3 comprises 19 residues. With V trimmed by 5 bases and J by 1 base, 11 bases remained unmatched. Germline V gives CDR1 SGHVS, CDR2 FQNEAQ. CDR3: CASSPPIRLAGGGTDTQYF. In nucleotides, the CDR3 is TGTGCCAGCAGCCCCCCCATAAGACTAGCGGGAGGGGGCACAGATACGCAGTATTTT.

This clone was found a few times. The chain is built from TRBV2 and TRBJ1-2; no definite D call. Germline V gene sequence: CDR1 SNHLY, CDR2 FYNNEI. The CDR3 covers 9 residues. V dropped 6 bases and J dropped 8 bases, with 4 bases sitting between them. The CDR3 region is CASRSGYTF. The CDR3 region has the DNA TGTGCCAGCAGAAGCGGCTACACCTTC.

CDR3 residues: CASSLGPNTEAFF. For the CDR3, the DNA is TGTGCCAGCAGCTTGGGTCCAAACACTGAAGCTTTCTTT. The rearrangement joins TRBV5-5 to TRBJ1-1; D gene ambiguous. The germline V gene has CDR1 SGHKS and CDR2 YYEKEE (reference sequence). This CDR3 is 13 amino acids long. V lost 0 bases and J 2 bases, leaving 5 bases between the germline ends. Drawing the rest from reference TRBV5-5 and TRBJ1-1, the complete variable domain is DAGVTQSPTHLIKTRGQQVTLRCSPISGHKSVSWYQQVLGQGPQFIFQYYEKEERGRGNFPDRFSARQFPNYSSELNVNALLLGDSALYLCASSLGPNTEAFFGQGTRLTVV.

This clone appeared once. V gene TRBV28 combines with J gene TRBJ2-3; 16 bases line up with TRBD2. The J segment lost 4 bases and the V segment lost 5 bases, leaving 6 bases of the junction unmatched. This CDR3 spans 17 amino acids. Germline V gives CDR1 MDHEN, CDR2 SYDVKM. CDR3 coding DNA: TGTGCCAGCAGTAGTCCGGGACTAGCGGGAGGGGCAGATACGCAGTATTTT. Translation gives CASSSPGLAGGADTQYF.

The CDR3 spells CASSSGQGSYGYTF. As DNA, the CDR3 is TGTGCCAGCTCATCTGGACAGGGGAGCTATGGCTACACCTTC. The chain joins TRBV18 to TRBJ1-2; 9 nucleotides match TRBD1. The CDR3 loop spans 14 amino acids. With 5 bases clipped from V and 4 bases from J, the junction kept 5 bases outside the gene matches. Germline values: CDR1 KGHSH, CDR2 LQKENI.

J is TRBJ2-7 and V is TRBV19, with D possibly TRBD2 on 6 matching bases. Trimming shortened V by 4 bases and J by 0 bases, and 19 bases separated the two germline ends. The CDR3 sequence is 17 residues long. CDR1 is LNHDA and CDR2 is SQIVND in the germline V gene (reference sequence). CDR3 sequence reads: CASSSRGRDGSSYEQYF. Here the CDR3 DNA reads TGTGCCAGTAGTAGTAGGGGTCGGGACGGGAGCTCCTACGAGCAGTACTTC.

This rearrangement joins TRBV4-2 to TRBJ2-2, with 8 bases that match TRBD1. With 4 bases clipped from V and 0 bases from J, the junction kept 7 bases outside the gene matches. The CDR3 totals 17 residues. CDR1 and CDR2 from the germline V gene are LGHNA and YNFKEQ. CDR3: CASSPRTGTTNTGELFF. CDR3 sequence (DNA): TGTGCCAGCAGCCCCCGGACAGGGACAACGAACACCGGGGAGCTGTTTTTT.

The V and J genes are TRBV7-2 and TRBJ2-7, with 7 bases matching TRBD1. Germline CDR1 and CDR2: SGHTA and FQGNSA. The CDR3 spans 14 residues. J lost 4 bases, V lost 0 bases, and 3 bases had no gene match. CDR3 DNA: TGTGCCAGCAGCTTAGCGGGACAGTTATACGAGCAGTACTTC. Amino acids: CASSLAGQLYEQYF.

The V and J genes are TRBV19 and TRBJ2-5; D is perhaps TRBD1 (5 bases). V lost 2 bases and J 4 bases, leaving 8 bases between the germline ends. The germline V gene has CDR1 LNHDA and CDR2 SQIVND (reference sequence). This CDR3 is built from 13 residues. The CDR3 coding sequence is TGTGCCAGTAGTATACAGGGTGCAGAGACCCAGTACTTC. Residues: CASSIQGAETQYF. Filled out from reference TRBV19 and TRBJ2-5, the complete variable domain reads DGGITQSPKYLFRKEGQNVTLSCEQNLNHDAMYWYRQDPGQGLRLIYYSQIVNDFQKGDIAEGYSVSREKKESFPLTVTSAQKNPTAFYLCASSIQGAETQYFGPGTRLLVL.

V is TRBV4-1 and J is TRBJ2-3, with D perhaps given as TRBD1 or TRBD2 (5 bases each). The CDR3 totals 14 residues. V shed 3 bases and J shed 6 bases, with 13 bases lying between them. CDR1 MGHRA and CDR2 YSYEKL come from the germline V gene. In DNA form, the CDR3 reads TGCGCCAGCAGCCACCCCGGGGCCGGGGATACGCAGTATTTT. Translated: CASSHPGAGDTQYF.

V gene TRBV28 combines with J gene TRBJ2-7; D not resolved. V lost 2 bases and J 2 bases, leaving 4 bases between the germline ends. The CDR3 contains 12 residues. Germline CDR1 MDHEN, CDR2 SYDVKM. The CDR3 region is CASSLNPYEQYF. CDR3 sequence (DNA): TGTGCCAGCAGTTTAAATCCCTACGAGCAGTACTTC.

The chain recombines TRBV6-1 with TRBJ2-2; D is unresolved. V lost 2 bases to trimming and J lost 6 bases, with 10 bases between them. CDR1 and CDR2 from the germline V gene are MNHNS and SASEGT. The CDR3 is made up of 14 amino acids. CDR3 DNA: TGTGCCAGCAGTGAAACCAGGTTTTCCGGGGAGCTGTTTTTT. Amino acids: CASSETRFSGELFF.

The V and J genes are TRBV15 and TRBJ1-2; TRBD1 matches at 7 bases. The ends lost 0 bases at V and 4 bases at J; junction bases unmatched: 8. This CDR3 is built from 16 residues. Per the germline V gene, CDR1 is LNHNV and CDR2 is YYDKDF (reference sequence). The CDR3 DNA reads TGTGCCACCAGCAGAGATGGGGGAGGGGGCTCCTATGGCTACACCTTC. Its protein product is CATSRDGGGGSYGYTF. Full variable domain (missing parts from reference TRBV15 and TRBJ1-2): DAMVIQNPRYQVTQFGKPVTLSCSQTLNHNVMYWYQQKSSQAPKLLFHYYDKDFNNEADTPDNFQSRRPNTSFCFLDIRSPGLGDTAMYLCATSRDGGGGSYGYTFGSGTRLTVV.

This sequence joins TRBV4-1 and TRBJ2-1; 12 nucleotides agree with TRBD2. Germline trimming cut 4 bases from V and 9 bases from J; bases unmatched to any gene: 10. Germline V CDR1 and CDR2: MGHRA, YSYEKL. The CDR3 is made up of 16 amino acids. In nucleotides, the CDR3 is TGCGCCAGCAGCCTAGGGCTAGCGGGAGGGCCGGGTGAGCAGTTCTTC. It specifies CASSLGLAGGPGEQFF.

The chain couples TRBV18 to TRBJ1-4; perhaps TRBD1 as D (5 bases). With 2 bases removed from V and 2 bases from J, the gap between germline ends came to 9 bases. The CDR3 covers 15 residues. Germline V gives CDR1 KGHSH, CDR2 LQKENI. DNA for the CDR3: TGTGCCAGCTCACCAGGGGGATCGACTAATGAAAAACTGTTTTTT. The encoded protein is CASSPGGSTNEKLFF.

The genes are TRBV2 and TRBJ1-5, with 9 bases that match TRBD1. This CDR3 spans 18 amino acids. Germline V CDR1 and CDR2: SNHLY, FYNNEI. Trimming at V came to 4 bases and at J to 1 base, leaving 11 bases not matched to a gene. In DNA form, the CDR3 reads TGTGCCAGCAGTGTCGGGACAGGGAGGGTTAGAAGCAATCAGCCCCAGCATTTT. The encoded protein is CASSVGTGRVRSNQPQHF.

The chain carries TRBV25-1 and TRBJ2-3, with D possibly matching TRBD1 (5 bases). The germline CDR1 and CDR2 sequences are MGHDK and SYGVNS. The CDR3 extends over 17 amino acids. V was clipped by 3 bases and J by 2 bases, with 18 bases between them. CDR3 loop: CASSELGSGPVTDTQYF. The DNA of the CDR3 is TGTGCCAGCAGTGAGCTGGGTTCAGGGCCCGTCACAGATACGCAGTATTTT.

The chain is built from TRBV2 and TRBJ1-5, with 8 bases that match TRBD1. The J segment lost 4 bases and the V segment lost 5 bases, leaving 4 bases of the junction unmatched. The CDR3 loop spans 14 amino acids. Germline V gene data show CDR1 as SNHLY and CDR2 as FYNNEI. The CDR3 protein is CASSFGQGNQPQHF. CDR3 nucleotides: TGTGCCAGCAGTTTTGGACAGGGAAATCAGCCCCAGCATTTT.

The chain employs TRBV11-2 and TRBJ2-3, with D perhaps TRBD1 or TRBD2 (5 bases each). V was shortened by 1 base and J by 5 bases, with 16 bases between the two germline ends. This CDR3 spans 16 amino acids. CDR1 is SGHAT and CDR2 is FQNNGV in the germline V gene. CDR3: CASSLVGPGSGDTQYF. DNA of the CDR3: TGTGCCAGCAGCTTAGTTGGGCCAGGGAGTGGAGATACGCAGTATTTT. The variable domain in full, completed from reference TRBV11-2 and TRBJ2-3, reads EAGVAQSPRYKIIEKRQSVAFWCNPISGHATLYWYQQILGQGPKLLIQFQNNGVVDDSQLPKDRFSAERLKGVDSTLKIQPAKLEDSAVYLCASSLVGPGSGDTQYFGPGTRLTVL.

Concerning this clone: An end of the junction differs from the germline gene, which may be a read error. The sample holds other DNA sequences that translate to the same CDR3. This chain connects TRBV29-1 to TRBJ1-1, with D unclear. This CDR3 comprises 12 residues. CDR1 and CDR2 (germline): SQVTM, ANQGSEA. As DNA, the CDR3 is TGCAGCGTTGTCGAGGGAAACACTGAGGCTTTCTTT. Its translation: CSVVEGNTEAFF.

The chain uses TRBV10-3 and TRBJ2-1; a weak D match, TRBD2 (5 bases). Trimming removed 10 bases at V and 8 bases at J, with 15 bases between. CDR3 length: 12 amino acids. Germline assignment: CDR1 ENHRY and CDR2 SYGVKD. The CDR3 spells CATHDSDHEQFF. The DNA of the CDR3 is TGTGCCACCCACGATAGCGACCATGAGCAGTTCTTC.

The rearrangement joins TRBV7-8 to TRBJ1-1; TRBD1 is a possible D gene (5 bases). V was pared by 1 base and J by 0 bases, with 15 bases between. The CDR3 consists of 17 residues. Germline CDR1 is SGHVS and CDR2 is FQNEAQ. DNA for the CDR3: TGTGCCAGCAGCTTAGGAACAGGAAATCTTATGAACACTGAAGCTTTCTTT. Translated, it gives CASSLGTGNLMNTEAFF.